A selection of T cell receptor beta chains follows, all from one sample in a study of OX40 agonist ivuxolimab in advanced cancers. Generated by immunoSEQ multiplex PCR, the TCRdb table keeps only in-frame clones and is missing some. The data contain about 73,000 clones, 80% to 95% of them seen just once; the ten biggest clones take up under 0.6%. The specimen was CD4+ or CD8+ T cells sorted from blood, collected in a trial of the OX40 agonist ivuxolimab. These receptors were obtained from an adult with an advanced solid tumor such as melanoma, head and neck, liver or kidney cancer. Both conserved end residues are part of each CDR3. A D gene is named only where the DNA matches it firmly.

v_gene,d_gene,CDR3aa
TRBV5-1,TRBD2,CASSLASGRAGEQYF
TRBV11-3,NA,CASSLGGPSGELFF
TRBV27,TRBD2,CASSPRGLAGQETQYF
TRBV18,NA,CASSVRDSAPEQYF
TRBV7-9,NA,CASSLAQGGDTEAFF
TRBV7-8,NA,CASSLRGVRLTDTQYF
TRBV9,NA,CASSVVGNTDTQYF
TRBV7-2,NA,CASSSSVGNDIQYF
TRBV6-5,TRBD1,CASRKGQGDGYTF
TRBV5-1,NA,CASSSAETQYF
TRBV11-1,NA,CASSLFSRGNTEAFF
TRBV28,NA,CASIGGRAGLGYTF
TRBV5-4,NA,CASSWVGATGTDTQYF
TRBV2,NA,CADKLQPTNEKLFF
TRBV4-1,TRBD1,CASSQEGTGATGELFF
TRBV10-3,NA,CAISGQTRGGYTF
TRBV6-1,NA,CASSEVPGSNQPQHF
TRBV7-9,NA,CASSLGQLRSGNTIYF
TRBV6-5,NA,CASTQGLAYEQYF
TRBV6-1,NA,CASSEQSSEQFF
TRBV7-3,TRBD2,CASSLSGSRNEQFF
TRBV25-1,NA,CASSDRDLAFF
TRBV7-2,TRBD1,CASSRFGTAGQPQHF
TRBV9,NA,CASSVGPLGEQYF
TRBV18,NA,CASSNLPDLSTDTQYF
TRBV6-5,TRBD1,CTSSEGQGMPQHF
TRBV7-9,TRBD2,CASYSVGTGEGGANVLTF
TRBV9,NA,CASSPQGTLYEQYF
TRBV6-5,NA,CASSLGWNEQYF
TRBV30,NA,CAWNPGQRTDTQYF
TRBV5-4,TRBD2,CASRKSTSGTSGANVLTF
TRBV14,TRBD2,CASSLRTSRETQYF
TRBV6-1,NA,CASSPGTYSYNEQFF
TRBV5-3,NA,CARTPGINGYTF
TRBV11-3,NA,CASSFGPGSSYEQYF
TRBV6-5,NA,CASFPGSGAENTIYF
TRBV6-4,TRBD2,CARVEFERELETQYF
TRBV6-1,TRBD2,CASILAGRYEQYF
TRBV19,NA,CASSIQYNEQFF
TRBV19,NA,CASSPTGSGTYNEQFF
TRBV28,TRBD1,CASRTGTGNEKLFF
TRBV14,TRBD1,CASSSGQGANQPQHF
TRBV29-1,TRBD2,CSARRTSPTDTQYF
TRBV2,TRBD2,CASVLAGSYEQYF
TRBV28,TRBD1,CASSLRTGGLPYGYTF
TRBV10-3,NA,CAIGQWKQPQHF
TRBV4-3,NA,CASSQVDSLASEQYF